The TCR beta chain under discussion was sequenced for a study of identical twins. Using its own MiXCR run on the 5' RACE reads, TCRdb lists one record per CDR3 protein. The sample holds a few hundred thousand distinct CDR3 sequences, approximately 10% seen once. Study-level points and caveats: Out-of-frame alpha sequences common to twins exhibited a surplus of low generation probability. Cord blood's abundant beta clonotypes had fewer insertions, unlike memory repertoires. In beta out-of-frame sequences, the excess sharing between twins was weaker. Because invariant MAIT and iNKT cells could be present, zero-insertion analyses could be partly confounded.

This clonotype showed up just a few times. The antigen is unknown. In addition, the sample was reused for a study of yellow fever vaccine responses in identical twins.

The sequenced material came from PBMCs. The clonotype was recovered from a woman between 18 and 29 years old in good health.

The CDR3 DNA sequence: TGTGCCATCAGCCGAGACAGGGACGCCGGGGAGCTGTTTTTT. It yields the protein CAISRDRDAGELFF. The chain links TRBV10-3 to TRBJ2-2; 7 nucleotides agree with TRBD1. The V segment lost 6 bases and the J segment 6 bases; nucleotides outside the gene matches: 7. CDR3 length: 14 amino acids. Germline-derived CDR1 and CDR2 are ENHRY and SYGVKD.